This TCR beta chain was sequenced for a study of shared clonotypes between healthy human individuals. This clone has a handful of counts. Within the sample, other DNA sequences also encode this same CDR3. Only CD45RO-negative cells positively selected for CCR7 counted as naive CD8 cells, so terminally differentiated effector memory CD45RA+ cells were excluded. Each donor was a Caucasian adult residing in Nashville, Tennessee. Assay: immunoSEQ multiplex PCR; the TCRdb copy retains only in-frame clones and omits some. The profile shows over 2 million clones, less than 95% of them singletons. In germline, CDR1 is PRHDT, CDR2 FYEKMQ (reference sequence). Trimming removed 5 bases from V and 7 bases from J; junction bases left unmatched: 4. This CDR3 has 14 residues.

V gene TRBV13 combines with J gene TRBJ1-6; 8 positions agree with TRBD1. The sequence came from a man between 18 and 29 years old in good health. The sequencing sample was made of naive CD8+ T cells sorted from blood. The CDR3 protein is CASSLGQGNSPLHF. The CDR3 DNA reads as TGTGCCAGCAGCCTCGGACAGGGCAATTCACCCCTCCACTTT.